The 9 T cell receptor beta chains in this list originate from one sample, sequenced in a study of shared clonotypes between healthy human individuals. The assay was immunoSEQ multiplex PCR, and TCRdb's table has in-frame clones only and misses some. Of 1.6 million or so clones detected, 98% appear once; the ten largest clones hold 0.36%. Sequenced sample: naive CD4+ T cells sorted from blood. Subset reported: CD45RA+ positively selected. These receptors came from a man between 25 and 39 years old in good health.

This clone appeared once. The rearrangement links TRBV11-2 to TRBJ2-3; TRBD2 agrees at 9 bases. With V trimmed by 3 bases and J by 5 bases, 3 bases remained unmatched. Germline CDR1 and CDR2: SGHAT and FQNNGV. This CDR3 contains 14 residues. CDR3 DNA sequence: TGTGCCAGCAGCTTGATAGCGGGAGTAGATACGCAGTATTTT. Residues: CASSLIAGVDTQYF. The full variable domain, its missing parts supplied by reference TRBV11-2 and TRBJ2-3, is EAGVAQSPRYKIIEKRQSVAFWCNPISGHATLYWYQQILGQGPKLLIQFQNNGVVDDSQLPKDRFSAERLKGVDSTLKIQPAKLEDSAVYLCASSLIAGVDTQYFGPGTRLTVL.

This rearrangement joins TRBV18 to TRBJ1-5; 8 positions match TRBD1. Germline assignment: CDR1 KGHSH and CDR2 LQKENI. J gave up 0 bases and V 4 bases, and 8 bases lay outside the gene matches. The CDR3 length is 17 residues. In DNA form, the CDR3 reads TGTGCCAGCTCACAGGGACAGGACCTATATAGCAATCAGCCCCAGCATTTT. It codes for CASSQGQDLYSNQPQHF.

The V and J genes are TRBV6-5 and TRBJ1-5, with unresolved D. From germline, CDR1 is MNHEY and CDR2 SVGAGI. This CDR3 has 14 residues. The ends were cut back, 8 bases at V and 3 bases at J, with 14 bases in the middle. The CDR3 nucleotides read TGTGCCAGCGGGTCAGAGCCTTACAATCAGCCCCAGCATTTT. It specifies CASGSEPYNQPQHF.

This sequence joins TRBV19 and TRBJ2-7; D assignment may be TRBD1 or TRBD2 (5 bases each). The CDR3 covers 14 residues. The V and J ends lost 9 bases and 7 bases respectively, with 22 bases between them. Germline lookup yields CDR1 LNHDA and CDR2 SQIVND (reference sequence). CDR3 DNA: TGTGCCAGCCAGGGACCTTTTGTGATGGGGGAGCAGTACTTC. Its protein is CASQGPFVMGEQYF. Filled out from reference TRBV19 and TRBJ2-7, the complete variable domain reads DGGITQSPKYLFRKEGQNVTLSCEQNLNHDAMYWYRQDPGQGLRLIYYSQIVNDFQKGDIAEGYSVSREKKESFPLTVTSAQKNPTAFYLCASQGPFVMGEQYFGPGTRLTVT.

The chain carries TRBV28 and TRBJ1-2; D call uncertain. This CDR3 is built from 13 residues. Germline values: CDR1 MDHEN, CDR2 SYDVKM. Deletions cut 11 bases from V and 4 bases from J, with 17 bases between. The CDR3 loop is CAASPQSIYGYTF. DNA for the CDR3: TGTGCCGCATCCCCGCAGTCTATCTATGGCTACACCTTC.

The table lists this clone with a count of one. The rearrangement uses TRBV25-1 and TRBJ2-3; D is ambiguous. Deletions cut 5 bases from V and 0 bases from J, with 15 bases between. CDR1 is MGHDK and CDR2 is SYGVNS in the germline V gene. The CDR3 spans 16 residues. The CDR3 nucleotides are TGTGCCAGCAGTACCCCTCGGGCAGGTAGCACAGATACGCAGTATTTT. Translated: CASSTPRAGSTDTQYF.

The rearrangement uses TRBV28 and TRBJ2-2; D unclear. Trimming removed 8 bases at V and 1 base at J, with 11 bases between. The length of the CDR3 is 14 residues. Germline loops: CDR1 MDHEN, CDR2 SYDVKM. CDR3 protein: CASHSWGNTGELFF. The CDR3 nucleotides are TGTGCCAGCCACTCTTGGGGGAACACCGGGGAGCTGTTTTTT.

This clone appeared a single time. Here the CDR3 reads CASSVGQGKYEQYF. The DNA for the CDR3 is TGTGCCAGCTCAGTAGGACAGGGGAAGTACGAGCAGTACTTC. J is TRBJ2-7 and V is TRBV19; 9 bases align to TRBD1. Germline lookup yields CDR1 LNHDA and CDR2 SQIVND (reference sequence). With 9 bases clipped from V and 4 bases from J, the junction kept 10 bases outside the gene matches. The CDR3 runs to 14 residues. The full variable domain, with the rest looked up from reference TRBV19 and TRBJ2-7, is DGGITQSPKYLFRKEGQNVTLSCEQNLNHDAMYWYRQDPGQGLRLIYYSQIVNDFQKGDIAEGYSVSREKKESFPLTVTSAQKNPTAFYLCASSVGQGKYEQYFGPGTRLTVT.

This clone was recorded once. V is TRBV9 and J is TRBJ2-3; the D gene is possibly TRBD2 (6 bases). This CDR3 has 16 amino acids. Between the trimmed V and J ends, which lost 4 bases and 2 bases, there was a span of 17 bases. Germline-derived CDR1 and CDR2 are SGDLS and YYNGEE. As DNA, the CDR3 is TGTGCCAGCAGCATCTTAACGGGACTCAACACAGATACGCAGTATTTT. Its protein product is CASSILTGLNTDTQYF.